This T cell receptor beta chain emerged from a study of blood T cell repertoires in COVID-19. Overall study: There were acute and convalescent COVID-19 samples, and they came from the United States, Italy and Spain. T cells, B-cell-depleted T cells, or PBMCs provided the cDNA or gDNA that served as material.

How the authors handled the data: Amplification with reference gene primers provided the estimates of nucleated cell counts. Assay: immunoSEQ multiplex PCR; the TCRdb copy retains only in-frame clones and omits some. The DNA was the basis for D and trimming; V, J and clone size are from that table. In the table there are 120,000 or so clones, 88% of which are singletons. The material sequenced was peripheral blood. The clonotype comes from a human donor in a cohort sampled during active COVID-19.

The CDR3 DNA sequence: TGTGCCACCAGTGATTCCCCAGGGATACTTGAGCAGTTCTTC. Encoded protein: CATSDSPGILEQFF. The chain carries TRBV24-1 and TRBJ2-1; maybe TRBD1 (5 bases). This CDR3 has 14 residues. Germline V gives CDR1 KGHDR, CDR2 SFDVKD. V was trimmed by 2 bases and J by 9 bases, leaving 13 bases between them.